This entry concerns a single TCR beta chain. The data originate from a study of T cell responses to AZD1222 COVID-19 vaccine. The V gene's germline CDR1 is MNHEY and CDR2 SVGAGI. CDR3 length equals 15 residues. The ends were cut back, 6 bases at V and 0 bases at J, with 9 bases in the middle. Clones were sequenced by immunoSEQ multiplex PCR, and TCRdb holds only the in-frame ones, with some missing. This table has 150,000 to 200,000 clones, roughly nine tenths appearing once. The clonotype was recovered from an adult who received the AZD1222 COVID-19 vaccine. V is TRBV6-5 and J is TRBJ1-6; D gene unclear. The sequencing here drew on peripheral blood, taken 28 days after the second AZD1222 dose. The chain's CDR3 is CASSLQSSYNSPLHF. The CDR3 region has the DNA TGTGCCAGCAGCCTTCAGAGCTCCTATAATTCACCCCTCCACTTT.